This note documents a single TCR beta chain sequence. Its matching antigen is unknown. The sample comes from a study of shared clonotypes between healthy human individuals. Whole-study results and caveats: Around 4.9% of naive CD4 clonotypes were shared across a few donors. Among donors, clonotype sharing was expected to be affected by sequencing depth.

This CDR3 region has 13 residues. Trimming removed 10 bases from V and 5 bases from J; junction bases left unmatched: 6. Germline CDR1 and CDR2: MDHEN and SYDVKM. Here immunoSEQ multiplex PCR was the method, and the copy in TCRdb shows in-frame clones only, minus some. The table shows about 2.4 million clones, with 90% to 95% occurring only once. It was into CD45RA+ naive and CD45RA-negative memory subsets that the CD4+ cells were split. This chain uses TRBV28 with TRBJ1-4, with 8 bases that match TRBD1. The receptor was derived from a man younger than 35 in good health. Some clones in this sample may be carry-over from other donors' samples. Sequencing used naive CD4+ T cells from PBMCs. Sample subset: CD45RA+ positively selected. The chain's CDR3 is CAIVDRGNEKLFF. The CDR3 DNA sequence: TGTGCCATCGTAGACAGGGGAAATGAAAAACTGTTTTTT.